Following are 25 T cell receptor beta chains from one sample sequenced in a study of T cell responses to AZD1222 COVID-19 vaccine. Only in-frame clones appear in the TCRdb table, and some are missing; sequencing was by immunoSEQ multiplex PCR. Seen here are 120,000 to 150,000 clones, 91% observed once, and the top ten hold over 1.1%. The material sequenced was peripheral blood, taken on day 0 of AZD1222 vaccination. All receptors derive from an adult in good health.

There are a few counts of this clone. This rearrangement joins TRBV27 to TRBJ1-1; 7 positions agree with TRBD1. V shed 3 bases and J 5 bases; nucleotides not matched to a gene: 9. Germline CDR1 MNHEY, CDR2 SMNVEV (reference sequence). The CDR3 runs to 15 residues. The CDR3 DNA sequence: TGTGCCAGCAGTTTTCATACAGGGGAGGGGACTGAAGCTTTCTTT. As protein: CASSFHTGEGTEAFF.

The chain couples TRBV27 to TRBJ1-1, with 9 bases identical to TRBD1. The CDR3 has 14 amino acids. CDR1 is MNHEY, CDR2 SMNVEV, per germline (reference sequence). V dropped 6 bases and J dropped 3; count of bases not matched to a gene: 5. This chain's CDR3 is CASRPQGADTEAFF. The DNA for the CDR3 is TGTGCCAGCAGACCACAGGGGGCTGACACTGAAGCTTTCTTT.

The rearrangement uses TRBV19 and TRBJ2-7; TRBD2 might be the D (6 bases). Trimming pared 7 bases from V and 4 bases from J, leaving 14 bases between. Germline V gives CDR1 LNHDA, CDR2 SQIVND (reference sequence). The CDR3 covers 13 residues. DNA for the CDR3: TGTGCCAGTACTCACAAAGGAGGGTACGAGCAGTACTTC. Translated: CASTHKGGYEQYF.

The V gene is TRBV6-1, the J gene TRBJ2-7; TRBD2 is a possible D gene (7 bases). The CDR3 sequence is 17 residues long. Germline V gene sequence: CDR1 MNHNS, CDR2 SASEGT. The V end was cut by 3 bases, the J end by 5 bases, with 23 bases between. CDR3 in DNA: TGTGCCAGCAGTGACTGGGGGCGGGGGAGTTCTCCTGACGAGCAGTACTTC. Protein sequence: CASSDWGRGSSPDEQYF.

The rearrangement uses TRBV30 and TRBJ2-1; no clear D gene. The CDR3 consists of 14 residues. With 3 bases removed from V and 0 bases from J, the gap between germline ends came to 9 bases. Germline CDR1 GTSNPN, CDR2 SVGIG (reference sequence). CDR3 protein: CAWSDLSSYNEQFF. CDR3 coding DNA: TGTGCCTGGAGCGACTTAAGCTCCTACAATGAGCAGTTCTTC.

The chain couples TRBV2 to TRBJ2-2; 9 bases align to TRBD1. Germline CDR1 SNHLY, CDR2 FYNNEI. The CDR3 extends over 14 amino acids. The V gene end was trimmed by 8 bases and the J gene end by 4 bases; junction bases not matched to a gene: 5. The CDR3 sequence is CASDPGQGTGELFF. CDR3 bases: TGTGCCAGCGATCCGGGACAGGGCACCGGGGAGCTGTTTTTT.

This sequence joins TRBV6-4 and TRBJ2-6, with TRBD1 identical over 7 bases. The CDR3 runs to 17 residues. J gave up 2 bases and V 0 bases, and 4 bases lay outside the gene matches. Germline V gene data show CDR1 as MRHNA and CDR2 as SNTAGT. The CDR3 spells CASSDSRGPTGANVLTF. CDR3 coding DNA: TGTGCCAGCAGTGACTCGAGGGGGCCTACTGGGGCCAACGTCCTGACTTTC.

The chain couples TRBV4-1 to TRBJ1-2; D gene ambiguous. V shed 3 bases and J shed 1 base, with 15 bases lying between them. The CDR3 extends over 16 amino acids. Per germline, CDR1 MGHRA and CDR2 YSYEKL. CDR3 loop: CASSQDPPSGNYGYTF. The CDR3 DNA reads TGCGCCAGCAGCCAGGATCCCCCGTCGGGTAACTATGGCTACACCTTC.

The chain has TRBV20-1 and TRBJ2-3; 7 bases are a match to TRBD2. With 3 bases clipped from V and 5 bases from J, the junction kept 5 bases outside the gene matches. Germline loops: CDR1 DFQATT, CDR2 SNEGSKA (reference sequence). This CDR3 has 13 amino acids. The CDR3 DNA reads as TGCAGTGCTAGTCCATTAGCGGGAGATACGCAGTATTTT. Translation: CSASPLAGDTQYF.

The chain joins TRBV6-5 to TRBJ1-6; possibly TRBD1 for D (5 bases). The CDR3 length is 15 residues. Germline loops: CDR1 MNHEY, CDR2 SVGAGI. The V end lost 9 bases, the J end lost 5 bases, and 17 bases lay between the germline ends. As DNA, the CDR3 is TGTGCCAGTAGGGGCGGGAGGCATAATAATTCACCCCTCCACTTT. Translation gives CASRGGRHNNSPLHF.

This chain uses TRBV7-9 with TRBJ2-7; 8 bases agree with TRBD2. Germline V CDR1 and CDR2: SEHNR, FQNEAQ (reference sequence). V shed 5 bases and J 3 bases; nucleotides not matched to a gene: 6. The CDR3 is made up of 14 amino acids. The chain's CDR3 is CASSRTAGGYEQYF. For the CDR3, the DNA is TGTGCCAGCAGCCGAACCGCGGGAGGCTACGAGCAGTACTTC. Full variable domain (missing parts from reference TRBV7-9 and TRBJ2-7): DTGVSQNPRHKITKRGQNVTFRCDPISEHNRLYWYRQTLGQGPEFLTYFQNEAQLEKSRLLSDRFSAERPKGSFSTLEIQRTEQGDSAMYLCASSRTAGGYEQYFGPGTRLTVT.

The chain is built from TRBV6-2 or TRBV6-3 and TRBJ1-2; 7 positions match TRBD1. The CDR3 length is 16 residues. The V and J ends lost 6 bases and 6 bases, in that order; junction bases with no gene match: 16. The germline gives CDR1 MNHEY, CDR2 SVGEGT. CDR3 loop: CASSRTKGTASNGYTF. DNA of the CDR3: TGTGCCAGCAGCCGAACGAAAGGGACAGCCAGTAATGGCTACACCTTC.

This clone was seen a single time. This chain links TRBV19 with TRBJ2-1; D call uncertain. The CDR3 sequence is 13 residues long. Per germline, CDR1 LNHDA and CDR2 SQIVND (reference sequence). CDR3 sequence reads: CASRSRPPNEQFF. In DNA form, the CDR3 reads TGTGCGAGCCGATCTCGTCCCCCCAATGAGCAGTTCTTC.

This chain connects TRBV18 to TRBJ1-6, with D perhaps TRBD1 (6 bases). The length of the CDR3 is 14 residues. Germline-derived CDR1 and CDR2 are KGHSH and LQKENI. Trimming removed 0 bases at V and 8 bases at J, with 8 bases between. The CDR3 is CASSPPGQYSPLHF. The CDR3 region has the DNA TGTGCCAGCTCACCACCTGGACAGTATTCACCCCTCCACTTT.

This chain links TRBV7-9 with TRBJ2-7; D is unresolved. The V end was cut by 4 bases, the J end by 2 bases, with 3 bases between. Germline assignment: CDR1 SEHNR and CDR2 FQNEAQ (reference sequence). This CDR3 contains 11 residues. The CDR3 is CASSSPYEQYF. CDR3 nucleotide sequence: TGTGCCAGCAGCTCCCCCTACGAGCAGTACTTC.

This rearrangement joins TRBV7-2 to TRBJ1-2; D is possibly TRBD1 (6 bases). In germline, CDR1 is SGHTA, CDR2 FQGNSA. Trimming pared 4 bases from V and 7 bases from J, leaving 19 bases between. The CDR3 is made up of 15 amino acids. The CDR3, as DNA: TGTGCCAGCAGCTCCCCTCCCCAGGGGTTCAGTGGCTACACCTTC. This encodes CASSSPPQGFSGYTF.

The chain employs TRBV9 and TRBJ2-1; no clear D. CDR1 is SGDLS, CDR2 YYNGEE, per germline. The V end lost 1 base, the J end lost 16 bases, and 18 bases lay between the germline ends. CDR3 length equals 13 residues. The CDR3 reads CASSVQELSDIFF. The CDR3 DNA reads TGTGCCAGCAGCGTACAGGAGCTGTCCGATATATTCTTC.

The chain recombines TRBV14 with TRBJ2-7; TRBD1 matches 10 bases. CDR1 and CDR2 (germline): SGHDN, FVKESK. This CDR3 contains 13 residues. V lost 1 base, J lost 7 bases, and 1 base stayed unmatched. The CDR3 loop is CASSQGTGGEQYF. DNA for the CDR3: TGTGCCAGCAGCCAAGGGACAGGGGGTGAGCAGTACTTC.

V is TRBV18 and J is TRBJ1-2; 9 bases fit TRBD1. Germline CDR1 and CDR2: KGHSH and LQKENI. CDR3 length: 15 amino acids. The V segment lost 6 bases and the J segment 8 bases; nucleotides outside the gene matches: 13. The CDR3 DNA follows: TGTGCCAGCTCCCAAACAGGGGGCGCGGTGAACGGCTACACCTTC. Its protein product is CASSQTGGAVNGYTF. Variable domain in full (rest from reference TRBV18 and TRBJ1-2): NAGVMQNPRHLVRRRGQEARLRCSPMKGHSHVYWYRQLPEEGLKFMVYLQKENIIDESGMPKERFSAEFPKEGPSILRIQQVVRGDSAAYFCASSQTGGAVNGYTFGSGTRLTVV.

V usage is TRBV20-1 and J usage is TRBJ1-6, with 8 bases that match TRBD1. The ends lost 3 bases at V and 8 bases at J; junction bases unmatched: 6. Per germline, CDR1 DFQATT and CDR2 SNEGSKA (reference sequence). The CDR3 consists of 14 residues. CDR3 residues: CSASGAGGDSPLHF. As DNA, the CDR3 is TGCAGTGCTAGTGGGGCAGGGGGCGATTCACCCCTCCACTTT.

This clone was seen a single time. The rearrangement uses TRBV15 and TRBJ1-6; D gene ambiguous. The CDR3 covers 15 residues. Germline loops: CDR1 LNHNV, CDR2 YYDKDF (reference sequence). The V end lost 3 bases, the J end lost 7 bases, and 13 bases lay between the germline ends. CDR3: CATSRVKLANSPLHF. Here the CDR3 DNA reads TGTGCCACCAGCAGGGTTAAGCTCGCGAATTCACCCCTCCACTTT. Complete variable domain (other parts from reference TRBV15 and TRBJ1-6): DAMVIQNPRYQVTQFGKPVTLSCSQTLNHNVMYWYQQKSSQAPKLLFHYYDKDFNNEADTPDNFQSRRPNTSFCFLDIRSPGLGDTAMYLCATSRVKLANSPLHFGNGTRLTVT.

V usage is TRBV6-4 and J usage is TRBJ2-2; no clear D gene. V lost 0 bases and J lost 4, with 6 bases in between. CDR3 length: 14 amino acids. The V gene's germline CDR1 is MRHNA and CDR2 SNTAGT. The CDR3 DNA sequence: TGTGCCAGCAGTGACTCGTTCGGCACCGGGGAGCTGTTTTTT. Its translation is CASSDSFGTGELFF.

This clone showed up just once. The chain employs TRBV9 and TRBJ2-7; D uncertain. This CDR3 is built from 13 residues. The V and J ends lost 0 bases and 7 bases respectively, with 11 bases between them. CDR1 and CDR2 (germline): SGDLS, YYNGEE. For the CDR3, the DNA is TGTGCCAGCAGCGTAGACCCCGAGGTAGAGCAGTACTTC. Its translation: CASSVDPEVEQYF.

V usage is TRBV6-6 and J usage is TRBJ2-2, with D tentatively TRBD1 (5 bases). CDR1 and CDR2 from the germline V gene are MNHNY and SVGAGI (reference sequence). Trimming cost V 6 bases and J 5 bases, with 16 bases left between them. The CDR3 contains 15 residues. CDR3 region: CASRSSGNPTGELFF. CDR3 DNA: TGTGCCAGCAGGTCCTCAGGGAACCCGACCGGGGAGCTGTTTTTT.

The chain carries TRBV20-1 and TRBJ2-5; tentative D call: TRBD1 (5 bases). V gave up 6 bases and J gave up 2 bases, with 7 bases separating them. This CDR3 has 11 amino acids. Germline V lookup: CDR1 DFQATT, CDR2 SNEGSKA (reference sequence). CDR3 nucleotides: TGCAGTGCCTACAGGCAAGAGACCCAGTACTTC. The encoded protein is CSAYRQETQYF.